Listed below are T cell receptor beta chains from one sample, sequenced in a study of blood T cell repertoires in COVID-19. Sequencing used immunoSEQ multiplex PCR; TCRdb keeps in-frame clones, though not all of them. Among about 140,000 clones, about 90% were seen once, and the ten largest hold 1.5%. Sequencing was done on a sample of peripheral blood. The source of these receptors is a woman aged 55-69 years with acute or convalescent COVID-19. Both conserved end residues are part of each CDR3. The D gene is left open where the match is weak. Clone size appears in some rows only: once, few, many, or a class for an expanded clone.

v_gene: TRBV5-5
abundance: once
d_gene: TRBD1
j_gene: TRBJ2-2
CDR3nt: TGTGCCAGCAGCCCCGGGACAGGGTTCCCCACCGGGGAGCTGTTTTTT
CDR3aa: CASSPGTGFPTGELFF

v_gene: TRBV3-1/TRBV3-2
abundance: .
d_gene: TRBD1
j_gene: TRBJ1-2
CDR3nt: TGTGCCAGCAGCCAAGGACAGGGCACTTTCCGCTATGGCTACACCTTC
CDR3aa: CASSQGQGTFRYGYTF

v_gene: TRBV7-3
abundance: .
d_gene: .
j_gene: TRBJ2-2
CDR3nt: TGTGCCAGCAGCCCGGGGAACACCGGGGAGCTGTTTTTT
CDR3aa: CASSPGNTGELFF

v_gene: TRBV19
abundance: .
d_gene: TRBD2
j_gene: TRBJ2-2
CDR3nt: TGTGCCAGTAGTACCCCGGGGCGGGGGGAATCCGGGGAGCTGTTTTTT
CDR3aa: CASSTPGRGESGELFF

v_gene: TRBV18
abundance: .
d_gene: .
j_gene: TRBJ1-6
CDR3nt: TGTGCCAGCTCACCCCAGGGGCGTCAGGAGAATTCACCCCTCCACTTT
CDR3aa: CASSPQGRQENSPLHF

v_gene: TRBV6-5
abundance: .
d_gene: .
j_gene: TRBJ1-5
CDR3nt: TGTGCCAGCAGTTTGACACAAGGCCAGCCCCAGCATTTT
CDR3aa: CASSLTQGQPQHF

v_gene: TRBV30
abundance: .
d_gene: .
j_gene: TRBJ2-6
CDR3nt: TGTGCCTGGAGTGTTCCCAGGGTAACTGGGGCCAACGTCCTGACTTTC
CDR3aa: CAWSVPRVTGANVLTF

v_gene: TRBV6-6
abundance: .
d_gene: .
j_gene: TRBJ2-7
CDR3nt: TGTGCCAGCTCGGACACGACCTACGAGCAGTACTTC
CDR3aa: CASSDTTYEQYF

v_gene: TRBV10-3
abundance: .
d_gene: .
j_gene: TRBJ1-1
CDR3nt: TGTGCCATCAGTGGACAGCTTATTAACACTGAAGCTTTCTTT
CDR3aa: CAISGQLINTEAFF

v_gene: TRBV6-5
abundance: .
d_gene: TRBD1
j_gene: TRBJ2-4
CDR3nt: TGTGCCAGCAGTACCCGCCGGACAGGGGGAAACATTCAGTACTTC
CDR3aa: CASSTRRTGGNIQYF

v_gene: TRBV19
abundance: .
d_gene: TRBD2
j_gene: TRBJ2-5
CDR3nt: TGTGCCAGTAGACCTAGCGGGGGGAACCAAGAGACCCAGTACTTC
CDR3aa: CASRPSGGNQETQYF

v_gene: TRBV19
abundance: .
d_gene: TRBD2
j_gene: TRBJ2-3
CDR3nt: TGTGCCAGTAGCAAGGTAGCGGGGGGCCTCACTAGCACAGATACGCAGTATTTT
CDR3aa: CASSKVAGGLTSTDTQYF

v_gene: TRBV6-2/TRBV6-3
abundance: .
d_gene: TRBD2
j_gene: TRBJ2-2
CDR3nt: TGTGCCAGCAGTTACATTGGCGGGGGGGCCGCCGGGGAGCTGTTTTTT
CDR3aa: CASSYIGGGAAGELFF

v_gene: TRBV6-5
abundance: .
d_gene: .
j_gene: TRBJ2-3
CDR3nt: TGTGCCAGCAGCCCCGACGACTCTAGCACAGATACGCAGTATTTT
CDR3aa: CASSPDDSSTDTQYF

v_gene: TRBV30
abundance: .
d_gene: TRBD1
j_gene: TRBJ1-2
CDR3nt: TGTGCCTGGAGGGCGACAGGGTCGGGAGGCTACACCTTC
CDR3aa: CAWRATGSGGYTF

v_gene: TRBV3-1/TRBV3-2
abundance: .
d_gene: TRBD1
j_gene: TRBJ1-2
CDR3nt: TGTGCCAGCAGCAAAACAGGGGGGGCCTATGGCTACACCTTC
CDR3aa: CASSKTGGAYGYTF

v_gene: TRBV28
abundance: .
d_gene: TRBD1
j_gene: TRBJ2-1
CDR3nt: TGTGCCAGCAGCCCGAGGACAGGGGGCTCCTACAATGAGCAGTTCTTC
CDR3aa: CASSPRTGGSYNEQFF

v_gene: TRBV4-1
abundance: .
d_gene: TRBD1
j_gene: TRBJ2-5
CDR3nt: TGCGCCAGCAGCCGAACCCGGGACAGCCAAGAGACCCAGTACTTC
CDR3aa: CASSRTRDSQETQYF

v_gene: TRBV24-1
abundance: .
d_gene: .
j_gene: TRBJ2-7
CDR3nt: TGTGCCACCAGTGATGACCACAGCTACGAGCAGTACTTC
CDR3aa: CATSDDHSYEQYF

v_gene: TRBV7-2
abundance: .
d_gene: .
j_gene: TRBJ1-1
CDR3nt: TGTGCCAGCAGCTCGCTCGGGGAGAGCACTGAAGCTTTCTTT
CDR3aa: CASSSLGESTEAFF

v_gene: TRBV10-3
abundance: .
d_gene: .
j_gene: TRBJ1-3
CDR3nt: TGTGCCATCAGGGGGTTGGAGGACACCATATATTTT
CDR3aa: CAIRGLEDTIYF

v_gene: TRBV6-6
abundance: .
d_gene: TRBD1
j_gene: TRBJ1-1
CDR3nt: TGTGCCAGCAGGTCAGGGGGCATGAACACTGAAGCTTTCTTT
CDR3aa: CASRSGGMNTEAFF

v_gene: TRBV19
abundance: .
d_gene: .
j_gene: TRBJ2-7
CDR3nt: TGTGCCAGTAGTATCACCGGACAGTCCTACGAGCAGTACTTC
CDR3aa: CASSITGQSYEQYF

v_gene: TRBV7-7
abundance: .
d_gene: TRBD1
j_gene: TRBJ2-1
CDR3nt: TGTGCTAGCAGCTCGCGACAGGGGAGCAATGAGCAGTTCTTC
CDR3aa: CASSSRQGSNEQFF

v_gene: TRBV4-3
abundance: .
d_gene: TRBD2
j_gene: TRBJ2-3
CDR3nt: TGCGCCAGCAGCCAAGATGGGGGGGGAGGCACAGATACGCAGTATTTT
CDR3aa: CASSQDGGGGTDTQYF

v_gene: TRBV5-6
abundance: .
d_gene: .
j_gene: TRBJ1-1
CDR3nt: TGTGCCAGCAGCTTAAAAGGAGTCACTGAAGCTTTCTTT
CDR3aa: CASSLKGVTEAFF

v_gene: TRBV2
abundance: .
d_gene: .
j_gene: TRBJ1-5
CDR3nt: TGTGCCAGCAGTGAAGCGCGGGCAACAAATCAGCCCCAGCATTTT
CDR3aa: CASSEARATNQPQHF